Listed below are T cell receptor beta chains from one sample, sequenced in a study of T cells in localized non-small cell lung cancer. Generated by immunoSEQ multiplex PCR, the TCRdb table keeps only in-frame clones and is missing some. This table has 14,000 to 15,000 clones, about 85% appearing once. Here the sequenced sample was peripheral blood, taken before any cancer treatment. The receptors were sampled from a woman aged 35-70 years with stage I lung adenocarcinoma. CDR3s include the opening cysteine and the closing phenylalanine or tryptophan. D genes are given only for firm matches. Size values are once, few and many counts, or a class for expanded clones, and some rows have none.

v_gene,j_gene,abundance,d_gene,CDR3nt,CDR3aa
TRBV7-2,TRBJ2-1,.,TRBD2,TGTGCCAGCAGCTTGACTAGCGGTGAGCAGTTCTTC,CASSLTSGEQFF
TRBV7-2,TRBJ1-3,once,.,TGTGCCCCCCAGGGCTCTGGAAACACCATATATTTT,CAPQGSGNTIYF
TRBV29-1,TRBJ1-1,.,.,TGCAGCGTCTCGGGCCTGCTGAACACTGAAGCTTTCTTT,CSVSGLLNTEAFF
TRBV5-1,TRBJ2-7,.,TRBD1,TGCGCCAGCAGCTACAGGGGGCGATTTGACGAGCAGTACTTC,CASSYRGRFDEQYF
TRBV11-2,TRBJ2-5,.,TRBD2,TGTGCCAGCAGCTCCGGGTCGGCGGGGGGACAAGAGACCCAGTACTTC,CASSSGSAGGQETQYF
TRBV18,TRBJ1-1,.,TRBD1,TGTGCCAGCTCACCAGACGCCAGGGGGATAACTGAAGCTTTCTTT,CASSPDARGITEAFF
TRBV4-1,TRBJ1-5,.,.,TGCGCCAGCAGCCAAGTCCAATTACAGGGCGATAGCAATCAGCCCCAGCATTTT,CASSQVQLQGDSNQPQHF
TRBV28,TRBJ2-1,.,TRBD1,TGTGCCAGCAGTTCCCCGGGGACAGGGGCATACAATGAGCAGTTCTTC,CASSSPGTGAYNEQFF
TRBV28,TRBJ1-1,medium-sized,.,TGTGCCAGCAGTTTTGGCAGGACCAACGAAGCTTTCTTT,CASSFGRTNEAFF
TRBV30,TRBJ1-6,once,.,TGTGCCTGGAGTAGGGGGGCCTATAATTCACCCCTCCACTTT,CAWSRGAYNSPLHF
TRBV6-6,TRBJ2-1,few,TRBD2,TGTGCCAGCAGTTATGAAGCGGGGTCCTACAATGAGCAGTTCTTC,CASSYEAGSYNEQFF
TRBV6-1,TRBJ1-2,.,.,TGTGCCAGCAGTGGGGACACCTATGGCTACACCTTC,CASSGDTYGYTF
TRBV6-5,TRBJ1-1,.,.,TGTGCCAGCAGTTACTCGATCGGGGCTGAAGCTTTCTTT,CASSYSIGAEAFF
TRBV30,TRBJ1-5,once,TRBD1,TGTGCCTGGAGGTCAGGGGGCGCCGATGGCAATCAGCCCCAGCATTTT,CAWRSGGADGNQPQHF
TRBV19,TRBJ2-3,once,.,TGTGCCAGTAGTAAGGGCCCAGCACAAGATACGCAGTATTTT,CASSKGPAQDTQYF
TRBV19,TRBJ2-7,.,.,TGTGCCAGTAGTATCGGTAGGGGCTACGAGCAGTACTTC,CASSIGRGYEQYF
TRBV7-4,TRBJ1-6,.,.,TGTGCCAGCAGCTTATTCCCCCCCAGGGATACTAGTTCACCCCTCCACTTT,CASSLFPPRDTSSPLHF
TRBV18,TRBJ1-1,few,.,TGTGCCAGCTCACCACCGACGGGAGGGAGGTACACTGAAGCTTTCTTT,CASSPPTGGRYTEAFF
TRBV27,TRBJ1-1,.,TRBD1,TGTGCCAGCAGCCTACAGGGGGCCGACACTGAAGCTTTCTTT,CASSLQGADTEAFF
TRBV5-6,TRBJ2-2,.,.,TGTGCCAGCAGCTCATTCCAGGTCGCGAACACCGGGGAGCTGTTTTTT,CASSSFQVANTGELFF
TRBV11-2,TRBJ2-7,.,TRBD1,TGTGCCAGCCGGGACAGTTCCTACGAGCAGTACTTC,CASRDSSYEQYF
TRBV4-2,TRBJ2-2,.,TRBD2,TGTGCCAGCATGTCACTAGCGGGGGGGAGCACCGGGGAGCTGTTTTTT,CASMSLAGGSTGELFF
TRBV28,TRBJ2-5,.,.,TGTGCCAGCAGTTTACCGCAGGGTCCTAGGGGTCAAGAGACCCAGTACTTC,CASSLPQGPRGQETQYF
TRBV19,TRBJ2-5,once,.,TGTGCCAGTAGTATGTTGAGGGCCTGGGCAGGGGAGGGTAGGGAGACCCAGTACTTC,CASSMLRAWAGEGRETQYF
TRBV28,TRBJ2-3,.,.,TGTGCCAGCAGTTCGGGACAAAGATCTACGCAGTATTTT,CASSSGQRSTQYF
TRBV7-9,TRBJ1-2,medium-sized,.,TGTGCCAGCAGCTTAGCCGGGGAGAAAGGCTACACCTTC,CASSLAGEKGYTF
TRBV6-5,TRBJ1-5,.,.,TGTGCCAGCAGCGCGGGCGGGCTTGGAAATCAGCCCCAGCATTTT,CASSAGGLGNQPQHF